Below are 28 T cell receptor beta chains sequenced from a single sample in a study of OX40 agonist ivuxolimab in advanced cancers. Preparation of the library involved the immunoSEQ multiplex PCR assay. Not all clones reach the TCRdb copy of this immuneACCESS table, which keeps in-frame sequences only. Checked studies attribute under half of the gap to unresolved V genes and leave the rest unexplained. In all, the sample holds roughly 75,000 clones, and around 86% of those were seen once. 6.2% of the sample lies in the top ten. The material was CD4+ or CD8+ T cells sorted from blood, obtained in a trial of the OX40 agonist ivuxolimab. These receptors were obtained from an adult with an advanced solid tumor such as melanoma, head and neck, liver or kidney cancer.

The chain couples TRBV30 to TRBJ2-7, with 8 nucleotides matching TRBD2. The CDR3 runs to 13 residues. Germline V CDR1 and CDR2: GTSNPN, SVGIG (reference sequence). V was pared by 7 bases and J by 2 bases, with 7 bases of the junction left unmatched. DNA for the CDR3: TGTGCCTCGCAGCGGGAGCCGACCTACGAGCAGTACTTC. Protein sequence: CASQREPTYEQYF.

This clone was seen just once. The chain uses TRBV5-6 and TRBJ2-5; D may correspond to TRBD1 or TRBD2 (6 bases each). Looked up from germline, CDR1 is SGHDT and CDR2 is YYEEEE. Between the trimmed V and J ends, which lost 1 base and 5 bases, there was a span of 12 bases. The CDR3 has 14 residues. CDR3 coding DNA: TGTGCCAGCAGCTTGAAAACAGGGAGGGAGACCCAGTACTTC. Translation: CASSLKTGRETQYF.

This rearrangement joins TRBV7-9 to TRBJ1-4, with 8 bases matching TRBD1. Trimming at V came to 6 bases and at J to 0 bases, leaving 3 bases not matched to a gene. The CDR3 runs 15 residues. CDR1 is SEHNR and CDR2 is FQNEAQ in the germline V gene (reference sequence). The chain's CDR3 is CASSSQGATNEKLFF. In nucleotides, the CDR3 is TGTGCCAGCAGTTCACAGGGGGCAACTAATGAAAAACTGTTTTTT.

The V and J genes are TRBV10-1 and TRBJ2-3; unclear D gene. V lost 1 base and J 5 bases, leaving 1 base between the germline ends. This CDR3 contains 11 residues. The germline gives CDR1 WNHNN, CDR2 SYGVQD (reference sequence). CDR3 sequence (DNA): TGCGCCAGCAGTGAGTTAGATACGCAGTATTTT. It specifies CASSELDTQYF.

DNA of the CDR3: TGTGCCATCAGTTTGAACAAGGGTGAAGGCTACACCTTC. Amino acid sequence: CAISLNKGEGYTF. V usage is TRBV10-3 and J usage is TRBJ1-2; D is unclear. Between the trimmed V and J ends, which lost 5 bases and 8 bases, there was a span of 15 bases. Germline assignment: CDR1 ENHRY and CDR2 SYGVKD. There are 13 residues in the CDR3.

The CDR3 protein is CASSEVREQFF. CDR3 in DNA: TGTGCCAGCAGTGAGGTCAGAGAGCAGTTCTTC. V usage is TRBV6-1 and J usage is TRBJ2-1; D is undetermined. Germline CDR1 and CDR2: MNHNS and SASEGT. V lost 3 bases to trimming and J lost 10 bases, with 7 bases between them. The CDR3 sequence is 11 residues long.

This clone has just one count. CDR3: CASSFSQAGNTEAFF. DNA of the CDR3: TGCGCCAGCAGCTTTTCACAAGCTGGGAACACTGAAGCTTTCTTT. The J gene is TRBJ1-1, the V gene TRBV5-1; unclear D gene. The V end was cut by 2 bases, the J end by 1 base, with 12 bases between. The CDR3 consists of 15 residues. Per germline, CDR1 SGHRS and CDR2 YFSETQ. The full variable domain, its missing parts supplied by reference TRBV5-1 and TRBJ1-1, is KAGVTQTPRYLIKTRGQQVTLSCSPISGHRSVSWYQQTPGQGLQFLFEYFSETQRNKGNFPGRFSGRQFSNSRSEMNVSTLELGDSALYLCASSFSQAGNTEAFFGQGTRLTVV.

This chain uses TRBV28 with TRBJ1-5, with D unclear. The CDR3 is made up of 15 amino acids. Per the germline V gene, CDR1 is MDHEN and CDR2 is SYDVKM. V was shortened by 3 bases and J by 2 bases, with 11 bases between the two germline ends. CDR3 amino acids: CASSLTSGRNQPQHF. The CDR3 DNA reads TGTGCCAGCAGTTTGACAAGTGGGCGCAATCAGCCCCAGCATTTT.

The CDR3, as DNA: TGCAGCGCCATCAACAGGGCAACCAAAAACATTCAGTACTTC. It translates to CSAINRATKNIQYF. The chain is built from TRBV29-1 and TRBJ2-4, with a tentative D call TRBD1 (6 bases). The CDR3 spans 14 residues. Germline lookup yields CDR1 SQVTM and CDR2 ANQGSEA. V was clipped by 7 bases and J by 2 bases, with 15 bases between them.

This rearrangement joins TRBV19 to TRBJ1-2; 7 bases fit TRBD1. The CDR3 loop spans 14 amino acids. The V gene end was trimmed by 10 bases and the J gene end by 4 bases; junction bases not matched to a gene: 12. The germline V gene has CDR1 LNHDA and CDR2 SQIVND (reference sequence). The CDR3 DNA sequence: TGTGCCACCGCAGGGGGGGACGGAACCTATGGCTACACCTTC. Encoded protein: CATAGGDGTYGYTF.

The gene calls are TRBV19 and TRBJ1-2; 8 bases are a match to TRBD1. The germline gives CDR1 LNHDA, CDR2 SQIVND (reference sequence). The CDR3 is 15 residues long. After removal of 8 bases from V and 4 bases from J, the junction contained 12 bases not matched to a gene. The CDR3 is CASHPPTGVRYGYTF. As DNA, the CDR3 is TGTGCCAGTCACCCTCCGACAGGGGTGCGCTATGGCTACACCTTC. The full variable domain, completed using reference TRBV19 and TRBJ1-2, is DGGITQSPKYLFRKEGQNVTLSCEQNLNHDAMYWYRQDPGQGLRLIYYSQIVNDFQKGDIAEGYSVSREKKESFPLTVTSAQKNPTAFYLCASHPPTGVRYGYTFGSGTRLTVV.

This clone was seen a few times. This chain joins TRBV5-1 and TRBJ1-6, with TRBD1 as a possible D gene (5 bases). Germline V gene sequence: CDR1 SGHRS, CDR2 YFSETQ. CDR3 length: 14 amino acids. Trimming took 0 bases from V and 7 from J, leaving 8 bases between them. The CDR3, as DNA: TGCGCCAGCAGCTTGGGGGGGTTGAATTCACCCCTCCACTTT. As protein: CASSLGGLNSPLHF.

The genes are TRBV9 and TRBJ2-5; D may be TRBD1 (5 bases). V gave up 0 bases and J gave up 2 bases, with 8 bases separating them. The CDR3 extends over 14 amino acids. Germline assignment: CDR1 SGDLS and CDR2 YYNGEE. DNA for the CDR3: TGTGCCAGCAGCGTAGCAGGGCGGCAAGAGACCCAGTACTTC. Protein product: CASSVAGRQETQYF.

CDR3 DNA: TGTGCCAGCAGCTTTAGGGGGGCGGGTCGGACTCAGCCCCAGCATTTT. Its translation: CASSFRGAGRTQPQHF. V and J are TRBV13 and TRBJ1-5, with D tentatively TRBD1 (6 bases). V lost 3 bases and J 6 bases, leaving 18 bases between the germline ends. This CDR3 has 16 amino acids. Germline V CDR1 and CDR2: PRHDT, FYEKMQ (reference sequence).

The V and J genes are TRBV27 and TRBJ2-7, with 8 bases matching TRBD1. CDR1 and CDR2 from the germline V gene are MNHEY and SMNVEV (reference sequence). The CDR3 loop spans 15 amino acids. Germline trimming cut 6 bases from V and 1 base from J; bases unmatched to any gene: 8. CDR3: CASRRGTGLSYEQYF. DNA of the CDR3: TGTGCCAGCAGGCGTGGGACAGGACTGTCCTACGAGCAGTACTTC.

The V gene is TRBV19, the J gene TRBJ2-7; 9 bases line up with TRBD1. With 7 bases clipped from V and 0 bases from J, the junction kept 4 bases outside the gene matches. Germline CDR1 reads LNHDA; CDR2 reads SQIVND (reference sequence). This CDR3 has 14 amino acids. Here the CDR3 reads CASNPGQGSYEQYF. The CDR3 region has the DNA TGTGCCAGTAATCCGGGACAGGGCTCCTACGAGCAGTACTTC.

V gene TRBV7-3 combines with J gene TRBJ2-5; D is perhaps TRBD1 (5 bases). CDR1 SGHTA and CDR2 FQGTGA come from the germline V gene. This CDR3 has 14 amino acids. V was cut by 2 bases and J by 1 base, with 8 bases left in between. The CDR3 DNA reads TGTGCCAGCAGCTTACTTGGGGCCCAAGAGACCCAGTACTTC. Its protein is CASSLLGAQETQYF.

This chain joins TRBV28 and TRBJ1-1; 8 bases map to TRBD1. CDR1 and CDR2 (germline): MDHEN, SYDVKM. CDR3 length: 16 amino acids. J lost 4 bases, V lost 5 bases, and 12 bases had no gene match. The CDR3 coding sequence is TGTGCCAGCAGTCCTCGGACAGGGAGGGGGGCCACTGAAGCTTTCTTT. The encoded protein is CASSPRTGRGATEAFF.

The V gene is TRBV7-9, the J gene TRBJ1-2; 12 bases line up with TRBD1. This CDR3 has 16 residues. Germline assignment: CDR1 SEHNR and CDR2 FQNEAQ (reference sequence). V lost 5 bases and J lost 5; bases outside the gene matches: 9. DNA of the CDR3: TGTGCCAGCAGCCCACAGTCGGGACAGGGGGCATATGGCTACACCTTC. This encodes CASSPQSGQGAYGYTF.

J is TRBJ1-5 and V is TRBV19; possibly TRBD1 for D (6 bases). Germline V gene data show CDR1 as LNHDA and CDR2 as SQIVND (reference sequence). V was trimmed by 6 bases and J by 1 base, leaving 13 bases between them. The CDR3 is made up of 15 amino acids. The CDR3, as DNA: TGTGCCAGTAGATTAGGGGGACAAAGCAATCAGCCCCAGCATTTT. Encoded protein: CASRLGGQSNQPQHF. The full variable domain, rest sourced from reference TRBV19 and TRBJ1-5, is DGGITQSPKYLFRKEGQNVTLSCEQNLNHDAMYWYRQDPGQGLRLIYYSQIVNDFQKGDIAEGYSVSREKKESFPLTVTSAQKNPTAFYLCASRLGGQSNQPQHFGDGTRLSIL.

The chain combines TRBV14 with TRBJ1-1; 7 bases are a match to TRBD1. The CDR3 runs 13 residues. Germline V gene data show CDR1 as SGHDN and CDR2 as FVKESK. V gave up 5 bases and J gave up 5 bases; unmatched junction bases: 5. The CDR3 loop reads CASSRTGGTEAFF. The CDR3 DNA sequence: TGTGCCAGCAGCAGGACAGGCGGGACTGAAGCTTTCTTT.

The genes are TRBV6-1 and TRBJ2-4; D remains unclear. There are 15 residues in the CDR3. Germline CDR1 is MNHNS and CDR2 is SASEGT. Trimming removed 4 bases at V and 0 bases at J, with 10 bases between. The CDR3: CASSVQFVAKNIQYF. CDR3 sequence (DNA): TGTGCCAGCAGTGTCCAGTTTGTAGCCAAAAACATTCAGTACTTC.

V usage is TRBV7-2 and J usage is TRBJ1-2, with no clear D. Germline CDR1 SGHTA, CDR2 FQGNSA. The CDR3 spans 13 residues. V was shortened by 2 bases and J by 7 bases, with 11 bases between the two germline ends. The CDR3: CASSLTGSAGYTF. The DNA of the CDR3 is TGTGCCAGCAGCTTAACGGGGTCCGCTGGCTACACCTTC.

The chain has TRBV7-8 and TRBJ2-2; no firm D call. Per the germline V gene, CDR1 is SGHVS and CDR2 is FQNEAQ. This CDR3 is built from 15 residues. The V and J ends lost 4 bases and 4 bases respectively, with 13 bases between them. The CDR3 loop is CASSYRSVFTGELFF. In DNA, the CDR3 is TGTGCCAGCAGCTATCGGTCGGTGTTCACCGGGGAGCTGTTTTTT.

This sequence joins TRBV6-4 and TRBJ2-1; either TRBD1 or TRBD2 may supply D (5 bases each). V shed 6 bases and J shed 5 bases, with 8 bases lying between them. The CDR3 is 12 residues long. CDR1 and CDR2 (germline): MRHNA, SNTAGT. CDR3 DNA: TGTGCCAGCAGGGGACCGAACAATGAGCAGTTCTTC. It specifies CASRGPNNEQFF.

This chain connects TRBV29-1 to TRBJ2-5, with 8 bases identical to TRBD2. V lost 5 bases to trimming and J lost 10 bases; unmatched junction nucleotides: 15. Germline V CDR1 and CDR2: SQVTM, ANQGSEA. This CDR3 region has 14 residues. CDR3 in amino acids: CSVRPSGGPGSQYF. The CDR3 bases are TGCAGCGTTCGACCCAGCGGGGGCCCAGGGAGCCAGTACTTC.

The chain links TRBV18 to TRBJ1-2, with TRBD1 matching 8 bases. J lost 0 bases, V lost 3 bases, and 9 bases had no gene match. This CDR3 contains 17 residues. CDR1 is KGHSH, CDR2 LQKENI, per germline. CDR3 protein: CASSPVRDRGSNYGYTF. CDR3 nucleotides: TGTGCCAGCTCACCCGTTCGCGACAGGGGCTCTAACTATGGCTACACCTTC.

The V and J genes are TRBV21-1 and TRBJ1-3; the table gives TRBD1 as D, unverified against the DNA. TRBV21-1 is flagged as a pseudogene. This CDR3 has 17 residues. CDR3 region: CASSDGQWPNPGNTIYF. CDR3 DNA: TGTGCCAGCAGCGATGGACAGTGGCCTAATCCTGGAAACACCATATATTTT.